A single T cell receptor (beta chain) is shown here with its context. Its target is unknown. An end of the junction differs from the germline gene, which may be a read error. This specimen comes from a study of T cells in narcolepsy. About the study: Donors had narcolepsy type 1 or type 2, or were healthy controls. Study results and caveats: Blood of same and different patients, but not healthy controls, reportedly held recurring autoreactive clonotypes. Autoreactive HCRT-specific and TRIB2-specific clonotypes were marked in same-patient CSF-versus-blood CD4+ comparisons.

Clones were read by immunoSEQ multiplex PCR, and TCRdb kept only the in-frame ones, dropping some. This table holds approximately 40,000 clones, roughly 88% found once. The source material was CD45RA- memory CD4+ T cells from PBMCs. This clonotype was sampled from a human donor with narcolepsy.

The CDR3 spells CASSSPGQVTTGELFF. CDR3 nucleotide sequence: TGTGCTAGCAGCTCGCCGGGACAGGTGACTACCGGGGAGCTGTTTTTT. The rearrangement links TRBV7-7 to TRBJ2-2; TRBD1 aligns across 8 bases. Germline V gene lookup returns CDR1 SSHAT and CDR2 FNYEAQ (reference sequence). This CDR3 is built from 16 residues.